This T cell receptor (beta chain) is from a study of T cells in Graves' hyperthyroidism and ophthalmopathy (dated by TCRdb to the late 2010s). Background for the entire study: TCR V-J signatures able to tell the groups apart were searched for in a discovery cohort of 90 to 100 patients, of whom approximately 40 had Graves' ophthalmopathy and about 60 had stable Graves' hyperthyroidism. Whether ophthalmopathy could be predicted prospectively was tested in an independent validation cohort made up of roughly 19 hyperthyroidism patients plus 17 patients who later progressed to ophthalmopathy. For training and testing, the roughly 100 patients in the discovery cohort were randomly divided in a 7:3 ratio. In roughly six Graves' hyperthyroidism patients, the study also compared T-cell repertoires from thyroid tissue with T-cell repertoires from blood. Once sampling was done, hyperthyroidism patients were given methimazole at a starting dose of 30 mg daily, whereas ophthalmopathy patients were given high-dose intravenous methylprednisolone. The paper reports TCR Vbeta CDR3 sequencing of 130 to 150 peripheral blood samples: 40 or so ophthalmopathy, roughly 80 hyperthyroidism and roughly 17 progressor patients.

The study excluded patients with uncontrolled infections, other autoimmune diseases, pregnancy or lactation. Diagnoses relied on clinical symptoms, serum thyroxine and TRAb, thyroid ultrasound and orbital computed tomography. Total RNA was extracted with Trizol reagent, and quality was checked on an Agilent 2100 Bioanalyzer. Comment on this clonotype: This receptor's antigen is unknown. No base-level quality is on record; no much larger clone is a single base apart.

Based on the germline V gene (reference sequence), the CDR1 and CDR2 sequences are SEHNR and FQNEAQ. V drops 5 bases and J drops 9 bases, leaving 14 bases in between. The CDR3 holds 12 amino acids from the cysteine to the phenylalanine. The retained sequence is limited to the CDR3, 36 bases, with the frame set at the first base. TCR beta CDR3 regions were amplified from RNA transcripts. The TCR CDR3 was subjected to a first round of RT-PCR using the HTBI primer set and the Qiagen OneStep RT-PCR kit. Libraries were constructed in a second round of multiplex PCR, after which size selection and purification were performed. The libraries were sequenced on an Illumina HiSeq2000 using paired-end 100 bp reads. In the paper's pipeline: SOAPnuke was used to process the raw data, removing reads that contained adapters or uncalled bases, had a mean Phred below 15, or lacked an exact match to the constant primer or identifier. COPE v1.2.5 was used to merge high-quality paired reads, and clonotypes were defined as unique nucleotide sequences. MiTCR v1.1 was used to align clonotypes to the IMGT TRBV, TRBD and TRBJ reference segments. Analysis was restricted to V-J combinations with a frequency above 0.0001, which covered roughly 99% of repertoires. The TCS score was defined as the ratio of F50 (clonal expansion) to E x V (chaos), calculated using BLOSUM62-based TCRdist between CDR3 peptides within each V-J. Welch's t-statistics and random forest reduced just over 500 V-J features to roughly 13, which were used in a naive Bayes classifier (R e1071). The Morisita-Horn index was used to measure how similar the thyroid and blood repertoires were. Starting from the raw public reads, TCRdb applied fastp trimming at Q25, assembled clones with MiXCR and retained in-frame beta chains. One record per CDR3 amino acid sequence lists the most common genes and DNA. V and J calls and clone size were set by TCRdb, not the authors. The sample table shows 550,000 to 600,000 distinct CDR3 sequences, and just over 45% are seen once. The ten largest account for over 15% of the sample.

Here is what the overall study found, with its caveats: In validation, progression to ophthalmopathy was predicted by the model with roughly 69% sensitivity and approximately 78% specificity, a median of approximately 6.5 months before onset. In cross-validation, a model built on a 13 V-J signature told ophthalmopathy apart from stable hyperthyroidism with approximately 90% sensitivity and 81% to 82% specificity, and in testing the same model reached 80%/75%. Most expanded thyroid clonotypes (frequency above 0.001) were also found in blood, which suggests that blood repertoires may mirror thyroid immune responses. Sample size was not statistically predetermined, and blinding of investigators to group allocation was not performed.

This TCR was recovered from an adult woman with Graves' disease, either hyperthyroidism or ophthalmopathy (not recorded which). Sequencing used peripheral blood or thyroid tissue (not recorded which). This receptor chain uses TRBV7-9 and TRBJ2-7, with TRBD1 perhaps the D gene, on 6 matching bases. The CDR3 reads CASSPQGSGQYF. The nucleotide sequence reads TGTGCCAGCAGCCCACAGGGTTCGGGGCAGTACTTC.